This T cell receptor beta chain was obtained from a study of T-cell memory formation after mild COVID-19. At the level of the study: For the most part, TCR clusters were specific to one donor.

Notes on the study in general: There was no confirmation that second-wave clones peaking on day 37 were SARS-CoV-2 specific.

As regards this clonotype: Its antigen is undetermined.

Germline V gene sequence: CDR1 DFQATT, CDR2 SNEGSKA (reference sequence). The CDR3 runs 11 residues. The germline V and J ends were trimmed by 5 bases and 4 bases, with 7 bases remaining between them. A 5'RACE reaction primed in the constant segment made cDNA libraries of TCR alpha and TCR beta, and these carried sample barcodes and UMIs. TCRdb reanalysed the 5' RACE reads using MiXCR and keeps one entry per CDR3 protein. The profile covers around 200,000 distinct CDR3 sequences, with around 8.8% appearing a single time and 3% to 4% taken by the ten largest. The source of this sequence is a man between 18 and 29 years old who had mild COVID-19 (a few samples of this study predate the infection). Cell type and time point are not known. The V and J genes are TRBV20-1 and TRBJ2-3; D call uncertain. The sequencing input was PBMCs or a T cell subset sorted from them (not recorded which). The CDR3, as DNA: TGCAGTGCTGCAGTGGCAGATACGCAGTATTTT. It is translated as CSAAVADTQYF.